The 10 T cell receptor beta chains presented below share a single source sample, sequenced in a study of monozygotic twins with inflammatory bowel disease. TCRdb reprocessed the 5' RACE reads; each CDR3 protein has one entry and no DNA is given. The listing records 45,000 or so distinct CDR3 sequences. Sequencing used blood. All receptors come from a human donor with ulcerative colitis or Crohn's disease, or a healthy co-twin of an affected twin (not recorded which).

The chain couples TRBV2 to TRBJ1-6. From germline, CDR1 is SNHLY and CDR2 FYNNEI. The CDR3 is 14 amino acids. The CDR3 region is CASSVRQDGSPLHF. The full variable domain, in which reference TRBV2 and TRBJ1-6 provide the parts outside the CDR3, is EPEVTQTPSHQVTQMGQEVILRCVPISNHLYFYWYRQILGQKVEFLVSFYNNEISEKSEIFDDQFSVERPDGSNFTLKIRSTKLEDSAMYFCASSVRQDGSPLHFGNGTRLTVT.

This chain joins TRBV11-2 and TRBJ2-5; without DNA, the TCRdb call of TRBD2 cannot be checked. Germline-derived CDR1 and CDR2 are SGHAT and FQNNGV. The CDR3 contains 19 residues. The CDR3 spells CASSPRPGGGGRAEETQYF.

The rearrangement uses TRBV5-1 and TRBJ2-7; with no DNA, the TCRdb D assignment of TRBD1 cannot be verified. Germline lookup yields CDR1 SGHRS and CDR2 YFSETQ. The CDR3 contains 16 residues. The CDR3 spells CASSLGDGGVSYEQYF.

The chain recombines TRBV24-1 with TRBJ1-4; TCRdb's D call, TRBD1, is unchecked because there is no DNA. The CDR3 extends over 13 amino acids. CDR1 and CDR2 from the germline V gene are KGHDR and SFDVKD. CDR3 sequence: CATSGGTDEKLFF.

This CDR3 is CASSSGRSPEGYTF. The chain recombines TRBV28 with TRBJ1-2; TCRdb names TRBD1, which stays unverified in the absence of DNA. This CDR3 has 14 residues. CDR1 MDHEN and CDR2 SYDVKM come from the germline V gene.

This chain joins TRBV27 and TRBJ1-2. The CDR3 totals 15 residues. Germline V CDR1 and CDR2: MNHEY, SMNVEV (reference sequence). CDR3 protein: CASSLSFRDIGGYTF.

V and J are TRBV27 and TRBJ1-1; without DNA, the TCRdb call of TRBD1 cannot be checked. The CDR3 has 16 amino acids. Germline CDR1 reads MNHEY; CDR2 reads SMNVEV (reference sequence). This CDR3 is CASSIVNRGYNTEAFF.

The chain recombines TRBV18 with TRBJ2-3; TCRdb designates TRBD1, a call that cannot be tested without DNA. CDR3 length: 15 residues. Looked up from germline, CDR1 is KGHSH and CDR2 is LQKENI. The CDR3 region is CASSPTFQGTDTQYF.

The chain joins TRBV7-3 to TRBJ1-1. CDR1 SGHTA and CDR2 FQGTGA come from the germline V gene. The CDR3 runs 13 residues. The CDR3 region is CATSERVGTEAFF.

The chain is built from TRBV6-1 and TRBJ2-7; the D gene TCRdb calls, TRBD2, cannot be checked with no DNA. From germline, CDR1 is MNHNS and CDR2 SASEGT. The CDR3 extends over 13 amino acids. The CDR3 sequence: CASKIQSRTEQYF.